Shown below are 2 T cell receptor beta chains from a single sample sequenced in a study of neurological immune-mediated disorders. TCRdb reprocessed the 5' RACE reads via MiXCR and lists one record per CDR3 protein. Here the sample spans about 60,000 distinct CDR3 sequences, 3.5% to 4.5% being singletons. The sequencing sample was made of PBMCs. The receptors stem from a woman in her forties or fifties with multiple sclerosis.

This clonotype has a count of ten or more. This rearrangement joins TRBV6-2 or TRBV6-3 to TRBJ2-5; TRBD1 aligns across 7 bases. The CDR3 is made up of 16 amino acids. Germline-derived CDR1 and CDR2 are MNHEY and SVGEGT. V shed 7 bases, J shed 2 bases, and the junction held 13 bases outside the gene matches. This CDR3 is CASKKGGRVTQETQYF. Written as DNA, the CDR3 is TGTGCCAGCAAAAAAGGGGGCCGCGTTACTCAAGAGACCCAGTACTTC.

This clonotype was counted ten times or more. CDR3 amino acids: CASSQGTGGHETQYF. The CDR3 DNA is TGTGCCAGCAGCCAAGGGACAGGGGGCCATGAGACCCAGTACTTC. The chain employs TRBV3-1 and TRBJ2-5; 11 bases are shared with TRBD1. The trim removed 1 base at V and 5 bases at J, leaving 3 bases unmatched. CDR1 is LGHDT and CDR2 is YNNKEL in the germline V gene (reference sequence). The CDR3 sequence is 15 residues long.